Following are 3 T cell receptor beta chains from one sample sequenced in a study of OX40 agonist ivuxolimab in advanced cancers. Profiling relied on immunoSEQ multiplex PCR, and the TCRdb table lists in-frame clones only, not all of them. The profile covers about 83,000 clones, with 85% appearing a single time and roughly 0.71% taken by the ten largest. The material was CD4+ or CD8+ T cells sorted from blood, obtained in a trial of the OX40 agonist ivuxolimab. All receptors come from an adult with an advanced solid tumor such as melanoma, head and neck, liver or kidney cancer.

V gene TRBV7-6 combines with J gene TRBJ2-5, with 8 bases that match TRBD1. Germline lookup yields CDR1 SGHVS and CDR2 FNYEAQ. The ends lost 3 bases at V and 4 bases at J; junction bases unmatched: 7. The CDR3 runs 15 residues. The CDR3: CASSFGAGGSETQYF. The CDR3 coding sequence is TGTGCCAGCAGCTTCGGGGCAGGGGGCTCAGAGACCCAGTACTTC.

The chain employs TRBV7-9 and TRBJ2-5; 8 nucleotides agree with TRBD1. This CDR3 comprises 15 residues. V lost 1 base to trimming and J lost 5 bases; unmatched junction nucleotides: 6. Germline V gene data show CDR1 as SEHNR and CDR2 as FQNEAQ (reference sequence). Here the CDR3 reads CASSLVGRGPETQYF. The CDR3 DNA follows: TGTGCCAGCAGCTTAGTAGGCAGGGGGCCGGAGACCCAGTACTTC.

This rearrangement joins TRBV5-5 to TRBJ2-7; D perhaps matches TRBD1 (6 bases). V was cut by 4 bases and J by 3 bases, with 20 bases left in between. The CDR3 has 16 residues. The germline V gene encodes CDR1 SGHKS and CDR2 YYEKEE (reference sequence). This chain's CDR3 is CASSPGPNREFYEQYF. DNA for the CDR3: TGTGCCAGCAGCCCTGGCCCGAACAGGGAGTTCTACGAGCAGTACTTC.